Here is one T cell receptor beta chain with its context. The record originates from a study of CD8+CD57+ T cells in acquired aplastic anemia. The TCR beta profiling, which covered VDJ combination and CDR3 sequence, was carried out using genomic DNA as the template. TCRdb re-analysed the reads in MiXCR, keeping a single row per CDR3 protein. The repertoire includes around 150,000 distinct CDR3 sequences, around 48% of them detected once, and approximately 3% sits in the top ten. All patients picked for sequencing had shown, by flow cytometry, an expansion of CD8+CD57+ cells. Diagnosis of severe acquired aplastic anemia applied to all patients. The clonotype was recovered from a human donor with aplastic anemia. The sequenced sample consisted of sorted CD4+, CD8+, or CD8+CD57+ T cells (not recorded which) from PBMCs.

CDR3 protein: CASSSQGSCGYTF. DNA for the CDR3: TGTGCCAGCAGCTCCCAGGGAAGCTGTGGCTACACCTTC. The V call is TRBV7-3, the J call TRBJ1-2; possible D gene TRBD1, 5 bases. This CDR3 is built from 13 residues. V lost 4 bases, J lost 7 bases, and 13 bases lay in between. The germline V gene has CDR1 SGHTA and CDR2 FQGTGA.